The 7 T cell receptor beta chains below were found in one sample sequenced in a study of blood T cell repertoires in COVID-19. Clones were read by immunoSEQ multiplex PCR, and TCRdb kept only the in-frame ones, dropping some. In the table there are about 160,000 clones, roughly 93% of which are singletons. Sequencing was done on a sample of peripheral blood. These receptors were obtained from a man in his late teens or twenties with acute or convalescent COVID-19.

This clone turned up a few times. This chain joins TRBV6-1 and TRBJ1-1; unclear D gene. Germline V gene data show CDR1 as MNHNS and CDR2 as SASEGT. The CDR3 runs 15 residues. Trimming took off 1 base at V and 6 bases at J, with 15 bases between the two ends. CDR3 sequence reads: CASSEGPSGIAEAFF. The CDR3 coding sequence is TGTGCCAGCAGTGAAGGCCCCTCGGGTATAGCTGAAGCTTTCTTT.

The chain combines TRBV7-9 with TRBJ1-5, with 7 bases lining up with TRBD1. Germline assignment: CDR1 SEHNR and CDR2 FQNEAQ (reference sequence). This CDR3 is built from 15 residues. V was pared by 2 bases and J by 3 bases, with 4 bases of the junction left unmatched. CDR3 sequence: CASSLLGTDNQPQHF. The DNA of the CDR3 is TGTGCCAGCAGCTTACTAGGGACAGACAATCAGCCCCAGCATTTT.

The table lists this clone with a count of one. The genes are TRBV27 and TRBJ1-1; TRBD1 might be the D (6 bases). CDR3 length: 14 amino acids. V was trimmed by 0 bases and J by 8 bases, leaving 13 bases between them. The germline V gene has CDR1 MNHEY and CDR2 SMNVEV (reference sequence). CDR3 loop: CASSLSGAGGEAFF. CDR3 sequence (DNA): TGTGCCAGCAGTTTATCGGGGGCGGGTGGGGAAGCTTTCTTT.

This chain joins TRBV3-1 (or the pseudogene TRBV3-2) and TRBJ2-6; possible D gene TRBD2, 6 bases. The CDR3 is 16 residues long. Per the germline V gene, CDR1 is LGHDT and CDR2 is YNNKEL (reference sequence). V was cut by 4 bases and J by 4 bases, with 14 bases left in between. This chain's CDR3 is CASSPNWGRGANVLTF. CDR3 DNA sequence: TGTGCCAGCAGCCCCAACTGGGGGAGGGGGGCCAACGTCCTGACTTTC.

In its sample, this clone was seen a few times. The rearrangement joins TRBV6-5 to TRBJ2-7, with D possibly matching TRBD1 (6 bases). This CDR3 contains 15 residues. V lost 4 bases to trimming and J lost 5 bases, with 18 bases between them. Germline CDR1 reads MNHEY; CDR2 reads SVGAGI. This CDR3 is CASSSLQGREDEQYF. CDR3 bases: TGTGCCAGCAGTTCCCTACAGGGACGAGAGGACGAGCAGTACTTC.

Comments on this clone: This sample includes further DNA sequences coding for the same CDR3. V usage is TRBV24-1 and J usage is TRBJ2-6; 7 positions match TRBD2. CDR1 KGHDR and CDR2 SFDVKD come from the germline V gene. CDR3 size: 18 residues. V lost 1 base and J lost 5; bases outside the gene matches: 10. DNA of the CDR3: TGTGCCACCAGTGATTTAAAGGGAGGGGACTTTAGGGCCAACGTCCTGACTTTC. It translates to CATSDLKGGDFRANVLTF.

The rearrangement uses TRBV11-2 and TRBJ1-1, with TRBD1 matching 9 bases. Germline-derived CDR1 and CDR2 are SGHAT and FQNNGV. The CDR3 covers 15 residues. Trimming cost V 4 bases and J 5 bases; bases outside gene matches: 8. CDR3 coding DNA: TGTGCCAGCAGCTCGGACAGGGGATTGGGAACTGAAGCTTTCTTT. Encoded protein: CASSSDRGLGTEAFF.